This is a list of T cell receptor beta chains from one sample in a study of Graves' ophthalmopathy and Graves' hyperthyroidism. TCRdb analysed the multiplex PCR reads with MiXCR anew, one entry per CDR3 protein. The table shows 740,000 or so distinct CDR3 sequences, with 40% occurring only once. Sequencing was done on a sample of peripheral blood. The receptors were gathered from an adult man with Graves' ophthalmopathy. CDR3s include the opening cysteine and the closing phenylalanine or tryptophan. A D gene is named only where the DNA matches it firmly. Size values are once, few and many counts, or a class for expanded clones, and some rows have none.

V gene: TRBV2; J gene: TRBJ1-4; D gene: TRBD1; clone size: many; CDR3 DNA: TGTGCCAGCAGACGGGACAGGGGGTCTAATGAAAAACTGTTTTTT; CDR3 protein: CASRRDRGSNEKLFF
V gene: TRBV2; J gene: TRBJ2-5; D gene: -; clone size: -; CDR3 DNA: TGTGCCAGCTTATACGATGGGGAGACCCAGTACTTC; CDR3 protein: CASLYDGETQYF
V gene: TRBV12-3/TRBV12-4; J gene: TRBJ1-2; D gene: -; clone size: -; CDR3 DNA: TGTGCCAGCAGTCCGGTCGGGAGGGGGGGCTACACCTTC; CDR3 protein: CASSPVGRGGYTF
V gene: TRBV9; J gene: TRBJ1-3; D gene: -; clone size: -; CDR3 DNA: TGTGCCAGCAGCGTAGATTGGACCTCTGGAAACACCATATATTTT; CDR3 protein: CASSVDWTSGNTIYF
V gene: TRBV20-1; J gene: TRBJ2-5; D gene: TRBD2; clone size: -; CDR3 DNA: TGCAGTGCTGGAGGGGCGGGGGGCATTGAGACCCAGTACTTC; CDR3 protein: CSAGGAGGIETQYF
V gene: TRBV7-9; J gene: TRBJ2-5; D gene: TRBD1; clone size: once; CDR3 DNA: TGTGCCAGCAGCTTGGACAGGCCTGAAGAGACCCAGTACTTC; CDR3 protein: CASSLDRPEETQYF
V gene: TRBV25-1; J gene: TRBJ1-6; D gene: -; clone size: -; CDR3 DNA: TGCGCCAGCAGCCAAACAGCAGGGAGATTTAATTCACCCCTCCACTTT; CDR3 protein: CASSQTAGRFNSPLHF
V gene: TRBV29-1; J gene: TRBJ1-1; D gene: TRBD1; clone size: many; CDR3 DNA: TGCAGCGTTGAGGGACAGAAGTACGAAGCTTTCTTT; CDR3 protein: CSVEGQKYEAFF
V gene: TRBV6-2/TRBV6-3; J gene: TRBJ2-5; D gene: -; clone size: many; CDR3 DNA: TGTGCCAGCAGCGACTCCTGGGAGACCCAGTACTTC; CDR3 protein: CASSDSWETQYF
V gene: TRBV7-9; J gene: TRBJ2-5; D gene: -; clone size: many; CDR3 DNA: TGTGCCAGCAGCCCGCGTCTACGGTTCCAAGAGACCCAGTACTTC; CDR3 protein: CASSPRLRFQETQYF
V gene: TRBV20-1; J gene: TRBJ2-5; D gene: -; clone size: few; CDR3 DNA: TGCAGTGCCCAGGGGGGATTCGAGACCCAGTACTTC; CDR3 protein: CSAQGGFETQYF
V gene: TRBV29-1; J gene: TRBJ1-3; D gene: -; clone size: many; CDR3 DNA: TGCAGCGCCGTAATTCGCGAGGAAATAGACACCATATATTTT; CDR3 protein: CSAVIREEIDTIYF
V gene: TRBV10-3; J gene: TRBJ1-1; D gene: -; clone size: -; CDR3 DNA: TGTGCCAGCAAAGGACGGAATTTTGAGGCTCTAATGAACACTGAAGCTTTCTTT; CDR3 protein: CASKGRNFEALMNTEAFF
V gene: TRBV20-1; J gene: TRBJ2-5; D gene: TRBD1; clone size: many; CDR3 DNA: TGCAGTGCACAAACAGGGGGCTGGGAGACCCAGTACTTC; CDR3 protein: CSAQTGGWETQYF
V gene: TRBV20-1; J gene: TRBJ2-7; D gene: -; clone size: -; CDR3 DNA: TGCAGTGCTACTAAACAGGTGACCTACGAGCAGTACTTC; CDR3 protein: CSATKQVTYEQYF
V gene: TRBV20-1; J gene: TRBJ1-5; D gene: -; clone size: many; CDR3 DNA: TGCAGTGCTAGACGGGTTAGCAATCAGCCCCAGCATTTT; CDR3 protein: CSARRVSNQPQHF
V gene: TRBV11-2; J gene: TRBJ1-1; D gene: -; clone size: -; CDR3 DNA: TGTGCCAGCAGCTTAATGGTGTCTCGAGTTGCTTTCTTT; CDR3 protein: CASSLMVSRVAFF
V gene: TRBV5-1; J gene: TRBJ1-4; D gene: TRBD1; clone size: few; CDR3 DNA: TGTGCCAGCAGCCTCAGGACAGGGGGCGCTGAAAAACTGTTTTTT; CDR3 protein: CASSLRTGGAEKLFF
V gene: TRBV7-9; J gene: TRBJ2-7; D gene: -; clone size: many; CDR3 DNA: TGTGCCAGCAGCCTGGACCGACAGCAGTACTTC; CDR3 protein: CASSLDRQQYF
V gene: TRBV5-6; J gene: TRBJ2-5; D gene: TRBD2; clone size: few; CDR3 DNA: TGTGCCAGCAGCTTGTTATCCGCGGGGGACCAAGAGACCCAGTACTTC; CDR3 protein: CASSLLSAGDQETQYF
V gene: TRBV4-2; J gene: TRBJ1-2; D gene: TRBD1; clone size: few; CDR3 DNA: TGTGCCAGCAGCCAAGAGGGACAGGGAATCGGCTACACCTTC; CDR3 protein: CASSQEGQGIGYTF
V gene: TRBV2; J gene: TRBJ1-2; D gene: TRBD1; clone size: -; CDR3 DNA: TGTGCCAGCTCACCGACCACAGGGGAAACGGGCTACACCTTC; CDR3 protein: CASSPTTGETGYTF
V gene: TRBV7-2; J gene: TRBJ2-7; D gene: TRBD1; clone size: -; CDR3 DNA: TGTGCCAGCAGCTTGGTGGCAGGGGGCATTCACGAGCAGTACTTC; CDR3 protein: CASSLVAGGIHEQYF
V gene: TRBV2; J gene: TRBJ2-5; D gene: TRBD2; clone size: -; CDR3 DNA: TGCGCCAGCAGCTTCGGGACTAGCGGGTGTGGCGAGACCCAGTACTTC; CDR3 protein: CASSFGTSGCGETQYF
V gene: TRBV10-3; J gene: TRBJ2-7; D gene: TRBD1; clone size: -; CDR3 DNA: TGTGCCAGTAAATGGGACAGGGCTACCTACGAGCAGTACTTC; CDR3 protein: CASKWDRATYEQYF
V gene: TRBV10-3; J gene: TRBJ1-5; D gene: -; clone size: -; CDR3 DNA: TGTGCCAGCAGTGAATGGATAGATCAGCCCCAGCATTTT; CDR3 protein: CASSEWIDQPQHF
V gene: TRBV24-1; J gene: TRBJ1-5; D gene: TRBD1; clone size: few; CDR3 DNA: TGTGCCGCCACCGCGACAGGGCCAAATCAGCCCCAGCATTTT; CDR3 protein: CAATATGPNQPQHF
V gene: TRBV2; J gene: TRBJ1-1; D gene: -; clone size: many; CDR3 DNA: TGTGCCAGCAGTAGGGCAGGGAGGTTGGACACTGAAGCTTTCTTT; CDR3 protein: CASSRAGRLDTEAFF
V gene: TRBV24-1; J gene: TRBJ2-2; D gene: -; clone size: -; CDR3 DNA: TGTGCCACCAGTGATTTAGGCAGCGGGGAGCTGTTTTTT; CDR3 protein: CATSDLGSGELFF
V gene: TRBV19; J gene: TRBJ1-6; D gene: -; clone size: few; CDR3 DNA: TGTGCCAGTAGTATTACCGGGACACGCAATTCACCCCTCCACTTT; CDR3 protein: CASSITGTRNSPLHF
V gene: TRBV24-1; J gene: TRBJ2-2; D gene: -; clone size: few; CDR3 DNA: TGTGCCACCAGTGCCACAACAGGGATCACCGGGGAGCTGCTTTTT; CDR3 protein: CATSATTGITGELLF
V gene: TRBV7-2; J gene: TRBJ2-7; D gene: -; clone size: -; CDR3 DNA: TGTGCCAGCAGCTTGGAGGGACGGTACAGTTCCTACGAGCAGTACTTC; CDR3 protein: CASSLEGRYSSYEQYF
V gene: TRBV20-1; J gene: TRBJ1-6; D gene: -; clone size: many; CDR3 DNA: TGCAGTGCTAGAGATCTACAGGGAAATTCACCCCTCCACTTT; CDR3 protein: CSARDLQGNSPLHF
V gene: TRBV13; J gene: TRBJ2-7; D gene: -; clone size: -; CDR3 DNA: TGTGCCAGCAGCCCTCGACTAGGGTCTGACGAGCAGTACTTC; CDR3 protein: CASSPRLGSDEQYF
V gene: TRBV20-1; J gene: TRBJ2-7; D gene: TRBD1; clone size: -; CDR3 DNA: TGCAGTGCTAGAACACTTAAACCGGGACAGGGGTCCTACGAGCAGTACTTC; CDR3 protein: CSARTLKPGQGSYEQYF
V gene: TRBV15; J gene: TRBJ1-2; D gene: TRBD1; clone size: many; CDR3 DNA: TGTGCCACCAGCAGAGGGACAGGGACCTATGGCTACACCTTC; CDR3 protein: CATSRGTGTYGYTF
V gene: TRBV7-2; J gene: TRBJ2-7; D gene: TRBD1; clone size: -; CDR3 DNA: TGTGCCAGCAGCTTGGGGACAGGGGAAATCTACGAGCAGTACTTC; CDR3 protein: CASSLGTGEIYEQYF
V gene: TRBV10-3; J gene: TRBJ2-7; D gene: -; clone size: many; CDR3 DNA: TGTGCCATCAGTGAGCCGACACCCCCCTACGAGCAGTACTTC; CDR3 protein: CAISEPTPPYEQYF
V gene: TRBV10-3; J gene: TRBJ1-5; D gene: TRBD1; clone size: many; CDR3 DNA: TGTGCCATCAGCGACAGGGAAAATCAGCCCCAGCATTTT; CDR3 protein: CAISDRENQPQHF
V gene: TRBV4-3; J gene: TRBJ2-5; D gene: TRBD1; clone size: many; CDR3 DNA: TGCGCCAGCAGCCTTTGGACAGGGGGAGGGCAAGAGACCCAGTACTTC; CDR3 protein: CASSLWTGGGQETQYF
V gene: TRBV7-9; J gene: TRBJ2-2; D gene: TRBD1; clone size: many; CDR3 DNA: TGTGCCAGCAGTAGGGACAGGAACACCGGGGAGCTGTTTTTT; CDR3 protein: CASSRDRNTGELFF
V gene: TRBV5-1; J gene: TRBJ2-7; D gene: TRBD2; clone size: few; CDR3 DNA: TGCGCCAGCAGCTTCACTAGCGCCACCTCCTACGAGCAGTACTTC; CDR3 protein: CASSFTSATSYEQYF
V gene: TRBV20-1; J gene: TRBJ1-1; D gene: -; clone size: -; CDR3 DNA: TGCAGTGCTAGCTACGACACAGGGAAGAACACTGAAGCTTTCTTT; CDR3 protein: CSASYDTGKNTEAFF
V gene: TRBV4-3; J gene: TRBJ1-2; D gene: -; clone size: many; CDR3 DNA: TGCGCCAGCAGCCACCTGGACGGGAACTATGGCTACACCTTC; CDR3 protein: CASSHLDGNYGYTF
V gene: TRBV10-3; J gene: TRBJ1-2; D gene: TRBD1; clone size: -; CDR3 DNA: TGTGCCAGCAGGGGGACAGGGGCGTATTATGGCTACACCTTC; CDR3 protein: CASRGTGAYYGYTF
V gene: TRBV29-1; J gene: TRBJ2-7; D gene: -; clone size: -; CDR3 DNA: TGCAGCCTGAGGGAGGGGGGGGAGCAGTACTTC; CDR3 protein: CSLREGGEQYF
V gene: TRBV9; J gene: TRBJ1-1; D gene: -; clone size: few; CDR3 DNA: TGTGCCAGCAGCCCCGGATTCAACACTGAAGCTTTCTTT; CDR3 protein: CASSPGFNTEAFF
V gene: TRBV20-1; J gene: TRBJ2-6; D gene: TRBD1; clone size: -; CDR3 DNA: TGCAGTGCTAGCCCCACAGGGGGCGACAGCTCTGGGGCCAACGTCCTGACTTTC; CDR3 protein: CSASPTGGDSSGANVLTF
V gene: TRBV7-9; J gene: TRBJ2-5; D gene: TRBD2; clone size: many; CDR3 DNA: TGTGCCAGCACTTCGCCGGGGACTAGCGGCCAAGAGACCCAGTACTTC; CDR3 protein: CASTSPGTSGQETQYF
V gene: TRBV12-3/TRBV12-4; J gene: TRBJ1-1; D gene: -; clone size: -; CDR3 DNA: TGTGCCAGCAGTTTTGTGGGGGCTTCGACTGAAGCTTTCTTT; CDR3 protein: CASSFVGASTEAFF
V gene: TRBV15; J gene: TRBJ1-2; D gene: TRBD1; clone size: -; CDR3 DNA: TGTGCCACCAGCAGGGGACAGGCCCTTTACCCTTGGGGCTACACCTTC; CDR3 protein: CATSRGQALYPWGYTF
V gene: TRBV14; J gene: TRBJ2-2; D gene: -; clone size: few; CDR3 DNA: TGTGCCAGCAGCCAAACAGGGTTGGTGAACACCGGGGAGCTGTTTTTT; CDR3 protein: CASSQTGLVNTGELFF
V gene: TRBV27; J gene: TRBJ1-5; D gene: -; clone size: -; CDR3 DNA: TGTGCCAGCAGCCCGGATTGGATACTCGGGCATCAGCCCCAGCATTTT; CDR3 protein: CASSPDWILGHQPQHF
V gene: TRBV10-3; J gene: TRBJ1-1; D gene: -; clone size: many; CDR3 DNA: TGTGCCATCAGTGAGGGCGGGAGGGTCACTGAAGCTTTCTTT; CDR3 protein: CAISEGGRVTEAFF
V gene: TRBV19; J gene: TRBJ2-7; D gene: -; clone size: -; CDR3 DNA: TGTGCCAGTAGTATCGGGAGTAGGGCCTCGTACGAGCAGTACTTC; CDR3 protein: CASSIGSRASYEQYF
V gene: TRBV29-1; J gene: TRBJ2-2; D gene: -; clone size: -; CDR3 DNA: TGCAGCGCGAACAGAGCCGGGGAGCTGTTTTTT; CDR3 protein: CSANRAGELFF
V gene: TRBV7-2; J gene: TRBJ1-1; D gene: -; clone size: -; CDR3 DNA: TGTGCCAGCAGCTTACCGGGGGCGGAGACGAACACTGAAGCTTTCTTT; CDR3 protein: CASSLPGAETNTEAFF